This TCR beta chain was found in a study of identical twins. General study points: Models predicted less out-of-frame TCR alpha sharing in monozygotic twins than was found.

A single record per CDR3 protein comes from TCRdb applying MiXCR to the 5' RACE reads. The repertoire consists of some 320,000 distinct CDR3 sequences, with approximately 13% occurring once and the leading ten covering roughly 7%. The ends lost 8 bases at V and 2 bases at J; junction bases unmatched: 5. This CDR3 has 14 amino acids. Germline V lookup: CDR1 MDHEN, CDR2 SYDVKM. This clonotype has a handful of counts. The antigen remains undetermined. This same sample was also part of a study on yellow fever vaccine responses in identical twins.

The sequencing input was CD8+ T cells sorted from blood. The sequence came from a woman aged 18-29 years in good health. This chain joins TRBV28 and TRBJ2-2, with TRBD1 identical over 7 bases. The CDR3 nucleotides are TGTGCCAGCTCGAGGGACAGAAACACCGGGGAGCTGTTTTTT. It codes for CASSRDRNTGELFF.